This TCR beta chain was captured by sequencing in a study of shared clonotypes between healthy human individuals. Overall study findings and caveats: The study found about 5% of naive CD4 clonotypes shared across several donors.

In regard to this clone: The antigen is not known.

Produced via immunoSEQ multiplex PCR; TCRdb's table is partial and in-frame only. The profile shows some 580,000 clones, about 98% of them singletons. The CDR3 spans 17 residues. CDR1 KGHSH and CDR2 LQKENI come from the germline V gene. The V and J ends lost 6 bases and 6 bases respectively, with 25 bases between them. It was CD45RO-negative cells, positively selected for CCR7, that made up naive CD8 cells, with terminally differentiated effector memory CD45RA+ cells excluded. The chain joins TRBV18 to TRBJ2-3; D gene unclear. The TCR was taken from a man aged 30 to 39 in good health. The sample consisted of naive CD8+ T cells sorted from blood. In nucleotides, the CDR3 is TGTGCCAGCTCCCCATCCGGCCGGGCCCTGATGGGGGATACGCAGTATTTT. Its protein is CASSPSGRALMGDTQYF. The full variable domain, with the rest looked up from reference TRBV18 and TRBJ2-3, is NAGVMQNPRHLVRRRGQEARLRCSPMKGHSHVYWYRQLPEEGLKFMVYLQKENIIDESGMPKERFSAEFPKEGPSILRIQQVVRGDSAAYFCASSPSGRALMGDTQYFGPGTRLTVL.